The TCR beta chain under discussion was sequenced for a study of early T cells in non-severe SARS-CoV-2 infection. Each single cDNA molecule received a unique molecular identifier. TCRdb reanalysed the 5' RACE reads using MiXCR and keeps one entry per CDR3 protein. This table has tens of thousands of distinct CDR3 sequences, more than 9.5% appearing once. This CDR3 spans 12 amino acids. V gave up 5 bases and J gave up 4 bases, with 5 bases separating them. This clonotype occurred a few times. The sequence came from an adult who was a healthcare worker with PCR-confirmed SARS-CoV-2 infection or an uninfected control (not recorded which). Source: whole blood, taken at baseline. The gene calls are TRBV12-3 or TRBV12-4 and TRBJ2-2; D uncertain. The CDR3 is CASSPLTGELFF. The CDR3 DNA reads TGTGCCAGCAGTCCTCTCACCGGGGAGCTGTTTTTT.